This is a list of T cell receptor beta chains from one sample in a study of blood T cell repertoires in COVID-19. Some clones are missing from TCRdb's copy, which holds only in-frame ones; the method was immunoSEQ multiplex PCR. The sample has about 120,000 clones, roughly 90% seen once. The sample taken for sequencing was peripheral blood. The source of these receptors is a man aged 40-50 years with acute or convalescent COVID-19. CDR3s include the opening cysteine and the closing phenylalanine or tryptophan. The D gene is left open where the match is weak. Rows may omit the clone size; those that give it use once, few, many or a size class.

TRBV6-5	TRBJ1-2	-	-	CASSGMKRVIDGYTF	TGTGCCAGCAGCGGGATGAAAAGGGTGATAGATGGCTACACCTTC
TRBV25-1	TRBJ1-6	-	-	CASSDSSYNSPLHF	TGTGCCAGCAGTGACAGCTCCTATAATTCACCCCTCCACTTT
TRBV5-1	TRBJ1-1	-	TRBD1	CASSQEQGSGTEAFF	TGCGCCAGCAGCCAGGAACAGGGGTCAGGCACTGAAGCTTTCTTT
TRBV12-3/TRBV12-4	TRBJ2-1	-	TRBD2	CASSPSGVEQFF	TGTGCCAGCAGTCCGAGCGGGGTTGAGCAGTTCTTC
TRBV6-5	TRBJ1-1	-	-	CASSPQGNTEAFF	TGTGCCAGCAGTCCCCAGGGGAACACTGAAGCTTTCTTT
TRBV2	TRBJ2-5	-	TRBD2	CASKKLAGGKETQYF	TGTGCCAGCAAAAAGTTAGCGGGAGGGAAAGAGACCCAGTACTTC
TRBV6-2/TRBV6-3	TRBJ1-5	few	-	CASSSGQTRGNQPQHF	TGTGCCAGCAGCTCGGGCCAGACGAGGGGCAATCAGCCCCAGCATTTT
TRBV11-2	TRBJ1-5	-	-	CASSCLKEANEAQHF	TGTGCCAGCAGCTGCCTGAAAGAGGCTAATGAGGCCCAGCATTTT
TRBV4-2	TRBJ1-2	-	-	CASSQEMGGANYGYTF	TGTGCCAGCAGCCAAGAGATGGGGGGAGCTAACTATGGCTACACCTTC
TRBV10-2	TRBJ1-1	-	-	CASSVLRVMNTEAFF	TGCGCCAGCAGTGTTCTTCGGGTCATGAACACTGAAGCTTTCTTT
TRBV12-3/TRBV12-4	TRBJ2-7	-	-	CASRSNYEQYF	TGTGCCAGCAGATCAAACTACGAGCAGTACTTC
TRBV5-1	TRBJ1-6	-	-	CASRRGGDYNSPLHF	TGCGCCTCCAGGAGGGGGGGCGACTATAATTCACCCCTCCACTTT
TRBV7-2	TRBJ2-3	-	-	CASSLPGTDTQYF	TGTGCCAGCAGCTTACCAGGCACAGATACGCAGTATTTT
TRBV6-6	TRBJ1-5	-	TRBD1	CASSRSGTGVNQPQHF	TGTGCCAGCAGCCGATCCGGGACAGGGGTCAATCAGCCCCAGCATTTT
TRBV11-2	TRBJ2-1	-	TRBD1	CASSYMGDSINNEQFF	TGTGCCAGCAGCTATATGGGGGACAGTATAAACAATGAGCAGTTCTTC
TRBV3-1/TRBV3-2	TRBJ1-1	-	-	CASKLTGPRGTEAFF	TGTGCCAGCAAACTAACAGGGCCCCGAGGGACTGAAGCTTTCTTT
TRBV3-1/TRBV3-2	TRBJ1-4	-	-	CASSQGRVINEKLFF	TGTGCCAGCAGCCAAGGGCGGGTAATTAATGAAAAACTGTTTTTT
TRBV27	TRBJ2-1	once	TRBD1	CASSRNSGTGVKNEQFF	TGTGCCAGCAGTCGAAACTCCGGGACAGGGGTGAAAAATGAGCAGTTCTTC
TRBV7-2	TRBJ1-5	-	-	CASSLKAGVNQPQHF	TGTGCCAGCAGCTTAAAAGCAGGGGTCAATCAGCCCCAGCATTTT
TRBV5-1	TRBJ1-2	-	-	CASSLDVGRYGYTF	TGCGCCAGCAGCTTGGATGTGGGCCGCTATGGCTACACCTTC
TRBV11-2	TRBJ1-2	-	TRBD1	CASSKGQGATVGYTF	TGTGCCAGCAGCAAGGGACAGGGGGCGACGGTTGGCTACACCTTC
TRBV11-2	TRBJ1-5	-	-	CASSLGLDNQPQHF	TGTGCCAGCAGCTTGGGACTAGACAATCAGCCCCAGCATTTT
TRBV30	TRBJ1-2	-	-	CAWSNVNYGYTF	TGTGCCTGGAGCAATGTTAACTATGGCTACACCTTC
TRBV3-1/TRBV3-2	TRBJ2-2	-	TRBD2	CASSLRTSSNTGELFF	TGTGCCAGCAGCTTAAGGACTAGCAGTAACACCGGGGAGCTGTTTTTT
TRBV19	TRBJ1-1	once	-	CASSIGFRRGDNTEAFF	TGTGCCAGTAGTATTGGGTTTAGGCGGGGCGATAACACTGAAGCTTTCTTT
TRBV5-4	TRBJ1-1	-	TRBD1	CASSWDRMNTEAFF	TGTGCCAGCAGCTGGGACAGGATGAACACTGAAGCTTTCTTT
TRBV19	TRBJ2-3	-	-	CASSPSTLPGDTQYF	TGTGCCAGTAGTCCTTCGACACTCCCAGGGGATACGCAGTATTTT
TRBV5-1	TRBJ1-1	-	-	CASSLFQGLRTEAFF	TGCGCCAGCAGCTTGTTCCAGGGTCTACGCACTGAAGCTTTCTTT
TRBV6-5	TRBJ2-1	-	-	CASSPRDYNEQFF	TGTGCCAGCAGTCCCCGGGACTACAATGAGCAGTTCTTC
TRBV19	TRBJ1-2	-	-	CASSIPGSGVHTF	TGTGCCAGTAGTATCCCCGGGAGCGGTGTCCACACCTTC
TRBV19	TRBJ2-2	once	-	CATLTGTNTGELFF	TGTGCCACCCTTACCGGGACTAACACCGGGGAGCTGTTTTTT
TRBV29-1	TRBJ1-2	once	-	CSTGQNYGYTF	TGCAGCACAGGACAGAACTATGGCTACACCTTC
TRBV2	TRBJ2-3	-	-	CASSVGSSTDTQYF	TGTGCCAGCAGTGTCGGGAGCAGCACAGATACGCAGTATTTT
TRBV10-3	TRBJ2-1	many	TRBD1	CAISGTDRGAHNEQFF	TGTGCCATCAGTGGGACGGACAGGGGGGCCCACAATGAGCAGTTCTTC
TRBV5-6	TRBJ1-5	-	TRBD1	CASSFFLTGPAGDQPQHF	TGTGCCAGCAGCTTCTTTTTGACAGGGCCGGCGGGCGATCAGCCCCAGCATTTT
TRBV11-2	TRBJ1-6	-	-	CASSLGSGISGSPLHF	TGTGCCAGCAGCTTAGGATCCGGGATTAGTGGTTCACCCCTCCACTTT
TRBV18	TRBJ1-1	-	-	CASSRLDRLLRGTEAFF	TGTGCCAGCTCGCGACTCGACAGGCTCTTGCGAGGGACTGAAGCTTTCTTT
TRBV29-1	TRBJ1-3	-	-	CSVTESGNTIYF	TGCAGCGTTACCGAGTCTGGAAACACCATATATTTT
TRBV9	TRBJ2-1	few	TRBD2	CASSVEGTNFPYNEQFF	TGTGCCAGCAGCGTCGAGGGGACTAATTTCCCCTACAATGAGCAGTTCTTC
TRBV13	TRBJ2-3	-	TRBD1	CASSRTGPVKTDTQYF	TGTGCCAGCAGCCGGACAGGGCCCGTTAAGACAGATACGCAGTATTTT
TRBV5-1	TRBJ1-4	-	TRBD1	CASSAGQGIEKLFF	TGCGCCAGCAGCGCGGGACAGGGAATTGAAAAACTGTTTTTT
TRBV11-3	TRBJ2-1	many	-	CASSLATGTYNEQFF	TGTGCCAGCAGCTTAGCTACAGGGACCTACAATGAGCAGTTCTTC
TRBV2	TRBJ2-1	-	-	CASTEGTYNEQFF	TGTGCCAGCACCGAGGGGACTTACAATGAGCAGTTCTTC
TRBV6-2/TRBV6-3	TRBJ2-3	-	TRBD1	CASSYELGGNTQYF	TGTGCCAGCAGTTACGAACTAGGGGGCAATACGCAGTATTTT
TRBV10-2	TRBJ2-1	-	TRBD1	CASRGSRDRGFF	TGCGCCAGCAGGGGTAGTCGGGACAGGGGGTTCTTC
TRBV5-6	TRBJ2-5	once	TRBD1	CASSGQGIETQYF	TGTGCCAGCAGCGGACAGGGGATTGAGACCCAGTACTTC
TRBV29-1	TRBJ1-2	-	TRBD1	CSVRTGLSYGYTF	TGCAGCGTACGGACAGGGCTTAGCTATGGCTACACCTTC